The following is a T cell receptor (beta chain) sequence with its context. Its antigen is currently unknown. The data are from a study of STAT3 mutations in large granular lymphocyte leukemia. General study findings and limits: In T-cell large granular lymphocyte leukemia, about half of patients showed multiple immunodominant subclonotypes. In some patients, a small highly pathogenic clone possibly went undetected. Differing intervals and regimens complicate linking therapy response to clone burden.

V shed 8 bases and J shed 1 base, with 11 bases lying between them. This CDR3 is 13 amino acids long. Germline-derived CDR1 and CDR2 are MNHEY and SVGAGI. Average productive template count per sample was around 43,000. The protocol was immunoSEQ multiplex PCR, while the TCRdb copy is restricted to in-frame clones and leaves out a portion. The data contain about 42,000 clones, 80% to 90% of them singletons. The rearrangement uses TRBV6-5 and TRBJ2-5; D uncertain. This receptor was obtained from a human donor with T large granular lymphocyte leukemia. Some clones in this sample may be carry-over from other donors' samples. Sequenced: PBMCs. DNA for the CDR3: TGTGCCAGCCAAACCCGGAGCCAAGAGACCCAGTACTTC. As protein: CASQTRSQETQYF.